These 10 T cell receptor beta chains share one sample of origin, sequenced in a study of OX40 agonist ivuxolimab in advanced cancers. Sequenced by immunoSEQ multiplex PCR; TCRdb stores in-frame clones only, minus some. The sample lists fewer than 40,000 clones; around nine tenths were seen once. Sample: CD4+ or CD8+ T cells sorted from blood, taken in a trial of the OX40 agonist ivuxolimab. The source is an adult with an advanced solid tumor such as melanoma, head and neck, liver or kidney cancer.

This clone appeared once. The V gene is TRBV4-1, the J gene TRBJ2-3, with D possibly being TRBD2 (5 bases). The germline V gene has CDR1 MGHRA and CDR2 YSYEKL. The V end was cut by 0 bases, the J end by 4 bases, with 11 bases between. The CDR3 has 15 amino acids. CDR3 nucleotides: TGCGCCAGCAGCCAAGATAGTCGAGCGGCAGATACGCAGTATTTT. Amino acids: CASSQDSRAADTQYF.

This chain uses TRBV19 with TRBJ2-5; the D gene is possibly TRBD1 (5 bases). The CDR3 consists of 14 residues. Trimming left V 2 bases short and J 0 bases short, with 7 bases between. Germline assignment: CDR1 LNHDA and CDR2 SQIVND (reference sequence). This CDR3 is CASSIPGNQETQYF. The CDR3 nucleotides read TGTGCCAGTAGTATACCAGGGAACCAAGAGACCCAGTACTTC.

The chain employs TRBV5-1 and TRBJ2-2; possibly TRBD2 for D (5 bases). Per germline, CDR1 SGHRS and CDR2 YFSETQ. CDR3 length: 13 residues. Trimming cost V 4 bases and J 6 bases, with 10 bases left between them. CDR3 amino acids: CASSGSVAGELFF. The DNA for the CDR3 is TGCGCCAGCAGCGGGAGTGTTGCCGGGGAGCTGTTTTTT.

The J gene is TRBJ1-5, the V gene TRBV7-6; D possibly corresponds to TRBD1 (6 bases). The CDR3 is 12 residues long. CDR1 SGHVS and CDR2 FNYEAQ come from the germline V gene. The CDR3 region is CAVGGVDQPQHF. For the CDR3, the DNA is TGTGCTGTAGGGGGGGTGGATCAGCCCCAGCATTTT. Filled out from reference TRBV7-6 and TRBJ1-5, the complete variable domain reads GAGVSQSPRYKVTKRGQDVALRCDPISGHVSLYWYRQALGQGPEFLTYFNYEAQQDKSGLPNDRFSAERPEGSISTLTIQRTEQRDSAMYRCAVGGVDQPQHFGDGTRLSIL.

This chain uses TRBV11-3 with TRBJ1-6, with a tentative D call TRBD1 (6 bases). Germline CDR1 SGHNT, CDR2 YENEEA. The CDR3 loop spans 14 amino acids. Trimming stripped 3 bases from V and 8 bases from J, with 11 bases between. CDR3 residues: CASSFRGLDSPLHF. The DNA for the CDR3 is TGTGCCAGCAGCTTCCGGGGGCTTGATTCACCCCTCCACTTT.

This chain joins TRBV15 and TRBJ1-2; possible D gene TRBD1, 6 bases. The CDR3 totals 15 residues. The V gene lost 3 bases and the J gene lost 2 bases, with 13 bases spanning the gap. Per the germline V gene, CDR1 is LNHNV and CDR2 is YYDKDF (reference sequence). The CDR3 region is CATSRGHQGNYGYTF. The CDR3 nucleotides read TGTGCCACCAGCAGGGGACATCAGGGGAACTATGGCTACACCTTC.

The chain employs TRBV29-1 and TRBJ1-1; 7 positions match TRBD1. Germline values: CDR1 SQVTM, CDR2 ANQGSEA. This CDR3 region has 15 residues. V dropped 4 bases and J dropped 1; count of bases not matched to a gene: 9. CDR3 bases: TGCAGCGTTGGACAGGGACTGACGGCGAACACTGAAGCTTTCTTT. Translated: CSVGQGLTANTEAFF. The entire variable domain, with the rest obtained from reference TRBV29-1 and TRBJ1-1, is as follows: SAVISQKPSRDICQRGTSLTIQCQVDSQVTMMFWYRQQPGQSLTLIATANQGSEATYESGFVIDKFPISRPNLTFSTLTVSNMSPEDSSIYLCSVGQGLTANTEAFFGQGTRLTVV.

This clone came up once. The chain employs TRBV4-1 and TRBJ1-3; 9 positions match TRBD1. The CDR3 consists of 15 residues. CDR1 and CDR2 from the germline V gene are MGHRA and YSYEKL. The trim removed 2 bases at V and 4 bases at J, leaving 3 bases unmatched. CDR3: CASSQRTGVGNTIYF. The DNA of the CDR3 is TGCGCCAGCAGCCAAAGGACAGGGGTAGGAAACACCATATATTTT.

The chain links TRBV7-2 to TRBJ2-1; TRBD2 might be the D (6 bases). CDR1 is SGHTA and CDR2 is FQGNSA in the germline V gene. Trimming removed 5 bases from V and 5 bases from J, with 10 bases in between. The CDR3 totals 13 residues. The CDR3 here is CASSVGLHNEQFF. CDR3 nucleotide sequence: TGTGCCAGCAGCGTGGGACTCCACAATGAGCAGTTCTTC. Variable domain in full (rest from reference TRBV7-2 and TRBJ2-1): GAGVSQSPSNKVTEKGKDVELRCDPISGHTALYWYRQSLGQGLEFLIYFQGNSAPDKSGLPSDRFSAERTGGSVSTLTIQRTQQEDSAVYLCASSVGLHNEQFFGPGTRLTVL.

V and J are TRBV7-9 and TRBJ2-5; no firm D call. The CDR3 totals 14 residues. The V end was cut by 4 bases, the J end by 5 bases, with 14 bases between. In germline, CDR1 is SEHNR, CDR2 FQNEAQ (reference sequence). CDR3 sequence: CASSSLRDEETQYF. CDR3 nucleotides: TGTGCCAGCAGCTCCCTACGTGACGAGGAGACCCAGTACTTC.